This T cell receptor (beta chain) appears in the sequencing data of a study of shared clonotypes between healthy human individuals. Study-level points and caveats: About 5% was the fraction of naive CD4 clonotypes found shared across several donors.

Of note for this clone: Its antigen is undetermined.

The assay was immunoSEQ multiplex PCR, and TCRdb's table has in-frame clones only and misses some. The repertoire holds roughly 2 million clones, with approximately 96% as singletons. The sample taken for sequencing was naive CD4+ T cells sorted from blood. Subset meaning: CD45RA+ positively selected. This clonotype was sampled from a man in his late teens or twenties in good health.

CDR3 sequence: CASSPQSEVSGNTIYF. Here the CDR3 DNA reads TGTGCCAGCTCACCACAGTCAGAAGTATCTGGAAACACCATATATTTT. This rearrangement joins TRBV18 to TRBJ1-3; D gene ambiguous. CDR1 is KGHSH and CDR2 is LQKENI in the germline V gene. This CDR3 has 16 residues. V was shortened by 1 base and J by 1 base, with 11 bases between the two germline ends. The full variable domain, rest sourced from reference TRBV18 and TRBJ1-3, is NAGVMQNPRHLVRRRGQEARLRCSPMKGHSHVYWYRQLPEEGLKFMVYLQKENIIDESGMPKERFSAEFPKEGPSILRIQQVVRGDSAAYFCASSPQSEVSGNTIYFGEGSWLTVV.